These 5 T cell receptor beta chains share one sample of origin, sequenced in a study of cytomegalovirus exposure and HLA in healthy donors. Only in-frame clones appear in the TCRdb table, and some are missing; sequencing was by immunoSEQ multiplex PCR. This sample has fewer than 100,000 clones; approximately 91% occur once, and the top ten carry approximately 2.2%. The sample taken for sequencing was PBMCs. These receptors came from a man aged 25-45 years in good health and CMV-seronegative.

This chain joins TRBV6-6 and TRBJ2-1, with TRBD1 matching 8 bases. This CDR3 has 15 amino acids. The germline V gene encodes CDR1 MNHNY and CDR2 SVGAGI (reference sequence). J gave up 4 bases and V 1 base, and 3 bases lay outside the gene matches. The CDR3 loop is CASSYLGQGYNEQFF. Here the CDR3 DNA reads TGTGCCAGCAGTTACTTAGGACAGGGATACAATGAGCAGTTCTTC.

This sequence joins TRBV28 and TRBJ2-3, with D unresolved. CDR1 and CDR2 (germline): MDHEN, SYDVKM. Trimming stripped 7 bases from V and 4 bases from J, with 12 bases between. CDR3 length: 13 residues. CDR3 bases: TGTGCCAGCACCAGAACCCAACCAGATACGCAGTATTTT. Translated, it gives CASTRTQPDTQYF.

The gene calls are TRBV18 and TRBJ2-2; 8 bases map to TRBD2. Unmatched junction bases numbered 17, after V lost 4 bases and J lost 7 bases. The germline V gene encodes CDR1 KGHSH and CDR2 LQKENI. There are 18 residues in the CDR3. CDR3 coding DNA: TGTGCCAGCTCACGGATGATAGCGGGGCAGGCCGGGGACGGGGAGCTGTTTTTT. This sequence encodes CASSRMIAGQAGDGELFF.

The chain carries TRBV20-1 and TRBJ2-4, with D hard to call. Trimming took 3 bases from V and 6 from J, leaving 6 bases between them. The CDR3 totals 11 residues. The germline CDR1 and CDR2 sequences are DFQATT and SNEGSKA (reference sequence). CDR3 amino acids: CSARTPNIQYF. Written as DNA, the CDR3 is TGCAGTGCTAGGACTCCAAACATTCAGTACTTC.

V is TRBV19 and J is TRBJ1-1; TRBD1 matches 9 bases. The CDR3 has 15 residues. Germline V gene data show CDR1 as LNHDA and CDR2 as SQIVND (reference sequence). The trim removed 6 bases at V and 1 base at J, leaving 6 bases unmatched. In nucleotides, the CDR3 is TGTGCCAGTAGACCGGACAGGGGCCCGAACACTGAAGCTTTCTTT. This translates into CASRPDRGPNTEAFF.